What follows are 5 T cell receptor beta chains derived from one specimen sequenced in a study of blood T cell repertoires in COVID-19. Repertoires were generated with immunoSEQ multiplex PCR, while TCRdb's copy carries only in-frame clones and drops some. The sample lists approximately 380,000 clones; less than 85% were seen once. Sequenced input: peripheral blood. These receptors were collected from a young woman with acute or convalescent COVID-19.

This sequence joins TRBV9 and TRBJ1-5; weak D call: TRBD1 (5 bases). Trimming shortened V by 4 bases and J by 6 bases, and 17 bases separated the two germline ends. Germline V CDR1 and CDR2: SGDLS, YYNGEE. This CDR3 region has 15 residues. The CDR3 reads CASSRTAGPAQPQHF. The CDR3 DNA sequence: TGTGCCAGCAGCCGTACCGCAGGGCCGGCTCAGCCCCAGCATTTT.

V is TRBV19 and J is TRBJ1-2; D uncertain. The CDR3 has 12 amino acids. V was trimmed by 8 bases and J by 4 bases, leaving 11 bases between them. Germline V gene data show CDR1 as LNHDA and CDR2 as SQIVND (reference sequence). CDR3 nucleotides: TGTGCCAGTCCCAGCGAGTTCTATGGCTACACCTTC. It translates to CASPSEFYGYTF.

The chain has TRBV7-2 and TRBJ2-7; 9 positions match TRBD1. Trimming removed 5 bases from V and 2 bases from J; junction bases left unmatched: 7. Germline CDR1 and CDR2: SGHTA and FQGNSA. The CDR3 covers 15 residues. The CDR3 is CASSPPDRGTYEQYF. CDR3 bases: TGTGCCAGCAGCCCGCCGGACAGGGGAACCTACGAGCAGTACTTC.

A few counts support this clone. The chain combines TRBV27 with TRBJ1-5; 12 bases map to TRBD1. The germline V gene encodes CDR1 MNHEY and CDR2 SMNVEV (reference sequence). The trim removed 5 bases at V and 8 bases at J, leaving 7 bases unmatched. This CDR3 spans 15 amino acids. In DNA, the CDR3 is TGTGCCAGCAGTCCCGGGACAGGGGGCAGGGAGCCCCAGCATTTT. It is translated as CASSPGTGGREPQHF.

The chain combines TRBV7-9 with TRBJ1-1; D might be TRBD1 (5 bases). Germline CDR1 and CDR2: SEHNR and FQNEAQ (reference sequence). The length of the CDR3 is 15 residues. The germline V and J ends were trimmed by 7 bases and 2 bases, with 17 bases remaining between them. The CDR3 reads CASTRRGVGNTEAFF. CDR3 coding DNA: TGTGCCAGCACCCGACGGGGGGTGGGTAACACTGAAGCTTTCTTT.